The source of this T cell receptor (beta chain) is a study of cytomegalovirus exposure and HLA in healthy donors. Those who donated were healthy bone marrow donors. Study-level results: An ancestry cluster, one associated with Asian ancestry, reportedly showed fewer N-insertions than the 666-donor mean in a later analysis. A later analysis showed TCR association rates differing by HLA locus, peaking at DRB1 and lowest at HLA-C. A missense DCLRE1C variant was associated with V- and J-gene trimming of TCR beta chains in a later analysis, and an independent cohort replicated the association.

This clone was detected only a few times. Antigen unknown. The PCR used 60 Vbeta and 13 Jbeta primers. Profiling relied on immunoSEQ multiplex PCR, and the TCRdb table lists in-frame clones only, not all of them. The sample contains about 140,000 clones, approximately 80% of which appear only once. Sequencing was performed on PBMCs. This sequence originates from a woman in her forties in good health and CMV-seronegative.

In DNA, the CDR3 is TGTGCCAGCAGCCAAGAAGCGGGGTCCTCCTACGAGCAGTACTTC. Amino acids: CASSQEAGSSYEQYF. This chain uses TRBV5-5 with TRBJ2-7, with 7 bases fitting TRBD2. With V trimmed by 4 bases and J by 0 bases, 7 bases remained unmatched. The CDR3 totals 15 residues. Germline loops: CDR1 SGHKS, CDR2 YYEKEE (reference sequence).